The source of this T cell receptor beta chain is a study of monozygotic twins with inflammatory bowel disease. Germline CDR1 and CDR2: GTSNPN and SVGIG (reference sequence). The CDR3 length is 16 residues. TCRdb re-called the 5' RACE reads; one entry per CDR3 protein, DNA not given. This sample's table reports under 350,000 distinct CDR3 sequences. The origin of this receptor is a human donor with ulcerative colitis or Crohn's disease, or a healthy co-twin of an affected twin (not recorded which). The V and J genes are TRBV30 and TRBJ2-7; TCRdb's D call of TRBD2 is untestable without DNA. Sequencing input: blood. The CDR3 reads CAWSQPGTSGVYEQYF.